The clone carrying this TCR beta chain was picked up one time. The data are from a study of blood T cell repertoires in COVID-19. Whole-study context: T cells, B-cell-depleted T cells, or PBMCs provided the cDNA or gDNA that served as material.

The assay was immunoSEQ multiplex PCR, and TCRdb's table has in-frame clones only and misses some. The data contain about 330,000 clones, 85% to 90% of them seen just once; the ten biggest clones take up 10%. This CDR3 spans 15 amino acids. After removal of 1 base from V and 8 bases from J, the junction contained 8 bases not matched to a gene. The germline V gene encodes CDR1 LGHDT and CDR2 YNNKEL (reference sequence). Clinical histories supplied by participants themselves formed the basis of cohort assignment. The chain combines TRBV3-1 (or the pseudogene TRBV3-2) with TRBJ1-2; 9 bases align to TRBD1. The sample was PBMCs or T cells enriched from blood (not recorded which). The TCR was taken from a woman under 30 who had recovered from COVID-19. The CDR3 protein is CASSQGGTGRVGYTF. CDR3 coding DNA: TGTGCCAGCAGCCAAGGGGGGACAGGGAGAGTAGGCTACACCTTC.